The rows below give T cell receptor beta chains drawn from one sample of a study. TCRdb re-called the RT-PCR reads with MiXCR, one entry per CDR3 protein. The sample holds about 680,000 distinct CDR3 sequences; around 14% are singletons and the top ten take 3% to 4.5%. The sequenced sample was memory CD4+ T cells from blood. All receptors come from a female donor in good health, serving as a healthy control. Both conserved end residues are part of each CDR3. A D gene is named only where the DNA matches it firmly. A clone size is listed for some rows: how often the clone was seen (once, few, many), or a class if it is expanded.

TRBJ2-7 few TRBV7-2 NA TGTGCCAGCAGCCTATTCCCCCCCCACGAGCAGTACTTC CASSLFPPHEQYF
TRBJ1-6 few TRBV20-1 NA TGCAGTGCTCCTCCGGGGGGATCTAATAATTCACCCCTCCACTTT CSAPPGGSNNSPLHF
TRBJ1-5 NA TRBV2 NA TGTGCCAGCAGTGTCCAGCGAAATCAGCCCCAGCATTTT CASSVQRNQPQHF
TRBJ2-5 many TRBV5-5 NA TGTGCCAGCAGCTTTGCACAGTACCAAGAGACCCAGTACTTC CASSFAQYQETQYF
TRBJ2-3 NA TRBV12-3/TRBV12-4 NA TGTGCCAGCAGTTTGACACAACCCACAGATACGCAGTATTTT CASSLTQPTDTQYF
TRBJ1-5 many TRBV7-2 NA TGTGCCAGCAGCTTAGGCCCAGGGATTAGCAATCAGCCCCAGCATTTT CASSLGPGISNQPQHF
TRBJ1-4 NA TRBV12-3/TRBV12-4 NA TGTGCCAGCAGTTCCTCGTCAGCCGAAAAACTGTTTTTT CASSSSSAEKLFF
TRBJ1-2 many TRBV12-3/TRBV12-4 NA TGTGCCAGCAGCTTGGGGGACGTAATCAACTATGGCTACACCTTC CASSLGDVINYGYTF
TRBJ1-1 many TRBV6-5 NA TGTGCCAGCAGTCCATACATAGACACTGAAGCTTTCTTT CASSPYIDTEAFF
TRBJ1-1 NA TRBV19 TRBD1 TGTGCCAGTAGCCGACAGGGCATGGACACTGAAGCTTTCTTT CASSRQGMDTEAFF
TRBJ2-1 NA TRBV24-1 TRBD1 TGTGCCACCGTGGGGGGACAGGGCTACAATGAGCAGTTCTTC CATVGGQGYNEQFF
TRBJ2-7 many TRBV7-3 NA TGTGCCAGCAGCTTACAGTCTGGGCGGTACGAGCAGTACTTC CASSLQSGRYEQYF
TRBJ1-5 many TRBV5-1 TRBD1 TGCGCCAGCAGTCCCGGGACAGGGGACGAAAATCAGCCCCAGCATTTT CASSPGTGDENQPQHF
TRBJ2-7 NA TRBV7-9 NA TGTGCCAGCAGCCCTCCATCGGGAGCCGAGCAGTACTTC CASSPPSGAEQYF
TRBJ1-2 few TRBV2 TRBD1 TGTGCCAGCACGGGACAGGGGGCAAACTATGGCTACACCTTC CASTGQGANYGYTF
TRBJ1-2 many TRBV15 TRBD1 TGTGCCACCAGCAGAGATACATGGGACAGTTCCGCCGGTGGCTACACCTTC CATSRDTWDSSAGGYTF
TRBJ2-6 many TRBV6-5 TRBD1 TGTGCCAGCAGTCAGGGACAGGCGGGAAACGTCCTGACTTTC CASSQGQAGNVLTF
TRBJ2-1 few TRBV12-3/TRBV12-4 NA TGTGCCAGCAGATCAAATAACAATGAGCAGTTCTTC CASRSNNNEQFF
TRBJ2-2 few TRBV27 NA TGTGCCAGCAGGCTCCAGAGGGCAGTGAACACCGGGGAGCTGTTTTTT CASRLQRAVNTGELFF
TRBJ2-7 few TRBV20-1 TRBD1 TGCAGTGCTAGCAGGACAGGGGTCAATATTTACGAGCAGTACTTC CSASRTGVNIYEQYF
TRBJ2-3 few TRBV29-1 TRBD2 TGCAGCGCTTCGCAGGGACTAGCGGGGGTAACAGATACGCAGTATTTT CSASQGLAGVTDTQYF
TRBJ2-7 NA TRBV7-8 NA TGTGCCAGCAGCTTAACGTCGGGGGCGGGAGCCCCCTACGAGCAGTACTTC CASSLTSGAGAPYEQYF
TRBJ2-7 NA TRBV6-6 TRBD2 TGTGCCAGCAGTCGGGGGGCTTCTCGGGCTAGCGGGAGGGCTTACGAGCAGTACTTC CASSRGASRASGRAYEQYF
TRBJ1-2 many TRBV20-1 NA TGCAGTGCTAACGACAGACTAAACTATGGCTACACCTTC CSANDRLNYGYTF
TRBJ2-3 few TRBV15 NA TGTGCCACCAGCAGAGAACCTAGACATTATAGAGATACGCAGTATTTT CATSREPRHYRDTQYF
TRBJ2-2 few TRBV4-1 NA TGCGCCAGCAGCCAAGAAGGGACAAGAACTGGGGAGCTGTTTTTT CASSQEGTRTGELFF
TRBJ2-5 NA TRBV12-3/TRBV12-4 NA TGTGCCAGCAGCCCCCCGCGGGGAGGAGAGACCCAGTACTTC CASSPPRGGETQYF
TRBJ1-6 few TRBV14 NA TGTGCCAGCAGCCAAGCCCATTTTGGTCCGGCCCTCCACTTT CASSQAHFGPALHF
TRBJ2-5 few TRBV14 NA TGTGCCAGCAGCCAAGACCAGGGAAGAACCCAAGAGACCCAGTACTTC CASSQDQGRTQETQYF
TRBJ1-1 NA TRBV28 NA TGTGCCAGCAGTGCTCAGGGCGTACTAGTTGAAGCTTTCTTT CASSAQGVLVEAFF
TRBJ2-3 few TRBV7-8 TRBD2 TGTGCCAGCAGCCTAGAGGGACTAGCGGGGAAAAACACAGATACGCAGTATTTT CASSLEGLAGKNTDTQYF
TRBJ2-7 few TRBV20-1 TRBD2 TGCAGTGCTATAGCTAGCGGTAAAAAAACCTACGAGCAGTACTTC CSAIASGKKTYEQYF
TRBJ2-3 many TRBV4-3 NA TGCGCCAGCAGCCAACAACACACAGATACGCAGTATTTT CASSQQHTDTQYF
TRBJ1-5 few TRBV20-1 TRBD1 TGCAGTGCTGCTCGGGGGACAGGGGGACGTGATCAGCCCCAGCATTTT CSAARGTGGRDQPQHF
TRBJ1-1 NA TRBV30 TRBD1 TGTGCCTCCTACGGGACAGCGAACACTGAAGCTTTCTTT CASYGTANTEAFF
TRBJ1-4 NA TRBV5-6 TRBD1 TGTGCCAGCAGCTCAGGACTGGGGACAGGGAATGAAAAACTGTTTTTT CASSSGLGTGNEKLFF
TRBJ2-7 NA TRBV5-4 TRBD2 TGTGCCAGCAGCTTTGGGACTAGCGGGAGCTACGAGCAGTACTTC CASSFGTSGSYEQYF
TRBJ2-2 NA TRBV25-1 TRBD1 TGTGCCAGCAGTGAAAGGGGGGGACAGGGGAACACCGGGGAGCTGTTTTTT CASSERGGQGNTGELFF
TRBJ1-1 NA TRBV12-3/TRBV12-4 TRBD1 TGTGCCAGCAGTTCGACCGGGACAGTGAACACTGAAGCTTTCTTT CASSSTGTVNTEAFF
TRBJ2-5 NA TRBV7-2 NA TGTGCCAGCAGCTTAGACTTGGCCTCGGAGACCCAGTACTTC CASSLDLASETQYF
TRBJ2-7 many TRBV4-2 NA TGTGCCAGCAGCCAAGGCGTCAGTGAGTACGAGCAGTACTTC CASSQGVSEYEQYF
TRBJ1-5 many TRBV29-1 NA TGCAGCGTTGGAGGGTCTGGGGGTCAGCCCCAGCATTTT CSVGGSGGQPQHF
TRBJ1-1 many TRBV27 TRBD1 TGTGCCAGCAGAAGTATGGGACAGGGGGCGACTGAAGCTTTCTTT CASRSMGQGATEAFF
TRBJ2-5 NA TRBV6-2/TRBV6-3 NA TGTGCCAGCAGTTACTTGAGGGGGGAAACTCAGACCCAGTACTTC CASSYLRGETQTQYF
TRBJ2-1 once TRBV21-1 NA TGCCCACATACAGCGGGGTCTACGGGATTCTACAATGAGCAGTTCTTC CPHTAGSTGFYNEQFF
TRBJ1-1 NA TRBV4-1 NA TGCGCCAGCAGCCAAGTCGGGATGAACTCTGAAGCTTTCTTT CASSQVGMNSEAFF
TRBJ2-1 few TRBV7-3 NA TGTGCCAGCAGCCGGCGCGCGACGTCTGAGCAGTTCTTC CASSRRATSEQFF
TRBJ2-1 NA TRBV20-1 NA TGCAGTGCTAGCAGGGTACACGGTTATGAGCAGTTCTTC CSASRVHGYEQFF